A single T cell receptor beta chain is shown here with its context. Antigen specificity is unknown. Generated by immunoSEQ multiplex PCR, the TCRdb table keeps only in-frame clones and is missing some. The profile shows about 28,000 clones, approximately 81% of them singletons. Per germline, CDR1 LNHNV and CDR2 YYDKDF (reference sequence). V was pared by 5 bases and J by 5 bases, with 2 bases of the junction left unmatched. The CDR3 covers 14 residues. These data belong to a study of T cell clonotyping in hematopoietic cell transplantation. Study at large: Cytoreduction preceded collection of pretransplant recipient samples. Study conclusions and caveats: Cells were unsorted, so CD4 and CD8 contributions were not separated. Recipient TCR diversity dropped after transplant; expanded clonotypes rose from day 30 to 180. Few recipient clonotypes overlapped donors; over 97% were de novo at given depth.

Time point: recipient sample about 28 days before transplant, after cytoreduction. V is TRBV15 and J is TRBJ1-5, with 11 bases that match TRBD1. The input for sequencing was peripheral blood mononuclear cells, taken before stem cell transplant. The sequence came from a man in his forties or fifties with acute myeloid leukemia. Some clones in this sample may be carry-over from other donors' samples. The CDR3 spells CATSQGQGDQPQHF. CDR3 coding DNA: TGTGCCACCAGCCAGGGACAGGGGGATCAGCCCCAGCATTTT.